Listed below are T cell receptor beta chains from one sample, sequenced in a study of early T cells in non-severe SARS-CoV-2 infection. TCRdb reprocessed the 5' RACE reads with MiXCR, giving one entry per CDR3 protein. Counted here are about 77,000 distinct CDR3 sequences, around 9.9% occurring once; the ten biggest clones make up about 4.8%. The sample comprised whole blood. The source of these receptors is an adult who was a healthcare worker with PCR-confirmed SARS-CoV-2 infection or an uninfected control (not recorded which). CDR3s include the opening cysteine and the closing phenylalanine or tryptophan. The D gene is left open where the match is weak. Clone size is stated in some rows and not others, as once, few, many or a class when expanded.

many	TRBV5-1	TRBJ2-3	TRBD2	TGCGCCAGCCAAGGGGCGGGAGACCCAGATACGCAGTATTTT	CASQGAGDPDTQYF
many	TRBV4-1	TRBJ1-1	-	TGCGCCAGCAGCCAAGATTGGCGCGGAGACACTGAAGCTTTCTTT	CASSQDWRGDTEAFF
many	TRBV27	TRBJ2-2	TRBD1	TGTGCCAGCAGGCGTGACAGGGTCCCGGCCGGGGAGCTGTTTTTT	CASRRDRVPAGELFF
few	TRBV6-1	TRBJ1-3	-	TGTGCCAGCAGTGGGGGCCGAGGTTCTCCTGGAAACACCATATATTTT	CASSGGRGSPGNTIYF
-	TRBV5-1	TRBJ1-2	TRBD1	TGCGCCAGCAGCTCCCGGACAGGGGGTTATGGCTACACCTTC	CASSSRTGGYGYTF
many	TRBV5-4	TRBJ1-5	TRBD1	TGTGCCAGCAGCCAAGGACAGGGAGAACAGCCCCAGCATTTT	CASSQGQGEQPQHF
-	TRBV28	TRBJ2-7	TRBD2	TGTGCCAGCAGGGGGGCAGCGGGAGGAAACTACGAGCAGTACTTC	CASRGAAGGNYEQYF
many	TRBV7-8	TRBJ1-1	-	TGTGCCAGCAGCTTAGGTGAGGGGCCGACTGAAGCTTTCTTT	CASSLGEGPTEAFF
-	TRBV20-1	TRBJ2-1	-	TGCAGTGCTAGAGGGATAGCTAATGAGCAGTTCTTC	CSARGIANEQFF
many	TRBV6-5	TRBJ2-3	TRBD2	TGTGCCAGCAGTTACTCCGGGACTAGCGGGAGTACGCAGTATTTT	CASSYSGTSGSTQYF
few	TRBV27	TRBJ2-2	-	TGTGCCAGCAGTTTACTTGGGGTAGCGGAGAACACCGGGGAGCTGTTTTTT	CASSLLGVAENTGELFF
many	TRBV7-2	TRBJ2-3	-	TGTGCCAGCAGCCCCCGACAGGGAGGGGACACAGATACGCAGTATTTT	CASSPRQGGDTDTQYF
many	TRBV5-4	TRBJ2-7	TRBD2	TGTGCCAGCAGCTTATCTACTAGCGGGAGTGTATACGAGCAGTACTTC	CASSLSTSGSVYEQYF
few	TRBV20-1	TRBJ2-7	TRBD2	TGCAGTGTTAGCGGGGAGAGCTCCTACGAGCAGTACTTC	CSVSGESSYEQYF
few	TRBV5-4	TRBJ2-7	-	TGTGCCAGCAGCTACGGAGCGGCCTACGAGCAGTACTTC	CASSYGAAYEQYF
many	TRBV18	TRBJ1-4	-	TGTGCCAGCTCACCAGATACGACGGGCCACCCTTCAATTAATGAAAAACTGTTTTTT	CASSPDTTGHPSINEKLFF
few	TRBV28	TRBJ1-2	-	TGTGCCAGCGGATCAGCTGCGTTGGGAATCAATGGCTACACCTTC	CASGSAALGINGYTF
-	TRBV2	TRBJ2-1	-	TGTGCCAGCACGGCCACAAACCTTCCCAATGAGCAGTTCTTC	CASTATNLPNEQFF
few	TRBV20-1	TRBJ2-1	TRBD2	TGCAGTGCTAGAGTCGCTAGCGGGAGAGCCAATGAGCAGTTCTTC	CSARVASGRANEQFF
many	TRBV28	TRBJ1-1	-	TGTGCCAGCACGACTAGCACTGAAGCTTTCTTT	CASTTSTEAFF
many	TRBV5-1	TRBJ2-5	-	TGCGCCAGCAGCTTGGGCCGGCAAGAGACCCAGTACTTC	CASSLGRQETQYF
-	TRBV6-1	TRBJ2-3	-	TGTGCCAGCAGTGAGACAGCGGTCACAGATACGCAGTATTTT	CASSETAVTDTQYF
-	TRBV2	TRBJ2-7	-	TGTGCCAGCAGCGCAGGGAGGTCTAGCGTCTCCTACGAGCAGTACTTC	CASSAGRSSVSYEQYF
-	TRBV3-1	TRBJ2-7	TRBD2	TGTGCCAGCAGCTTCCGCCAGGGCCTAGCGGGAGTTCAGTACGAGCAGTACTTC	CASSFRQGLAGVQYEQYF
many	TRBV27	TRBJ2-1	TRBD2	TGTGCCAGCAGTGTCCCGGCGGGAGAGAACAGTGAGCAGTTCTTC	CASSVPAGENSEQFF
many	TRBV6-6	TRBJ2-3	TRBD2	TGTGCCAGCAGTTACTCGCCGGGACTAGCGTCGTCGGCGCAGTATTTT	CASSYSPGLASSAQYF